This T cell receptor (beta chain) was sequenced for a study of blood T cell repertoires in COVID-19. Overall study context: Both acute and convalescent COVID-19 samples were obtained from the United States, Italy and Spain. PBMCs, B-cell-depleted T cells, or T cells were the source of the cDNA or gDNA that made up the material.

The ends were cut back, 0 bases at V and 4 bases at J, with 4 bases in the middle. Germline V CDR1 and CDR2: LGHDT, YNNKEL (reference sequence). There are 13 residues in the CDR3. Per the study methods: Reference gene primer amplification gave nucleated cell count estimates. Clones were read by immunoSEQ multiplex PCR, and TCRdb kept only the in-frame ones, dropping some. V, J and clone size reflect that table, while D and trimming were determined from the DNA. Of approximately 45,000 clones listed, over 80% are singletons. The sequence was obtained from a human donor in a cohort sampled during active COVID-19. The V gene is TRBV3-1 (or the pseudogene TRBV3-2), the J gene TRBJ2-1; D not resolved. Sequencing used peripheral blood. The CDR3 DNA reads as TGTGCCAGCAGCCAAGATCATTACAATGAGCAGTTCTTC. Residues: CASSQDHYNEQFF.